This T cell receptor (beta chain) was recorded in a study of spatial heterogeneity in lung cancer. Time point reported: sample taken at primary tumor resection. This clonotype occurred many times. The germline gives CDR1 LNHNV, CDR2 YYDKDF (reference sequence). V lost 0 bases and J 9 bases, leaving 14 bases between the germline ends. The CDR3 sequence is 15 residues long. TCRdb redid the calling of the 5' RACE reads with MiXCR, one entry per CDR3 protein. The table shows just under 95,000 distinct CDR3 sequences, with about 12% occurring only once. The TCR originated in a male donor with early-stage non-small cell lung cancer. The material sequenced was PBMCs, taken at surgery. This sequence joins TRBV15 and TRBJ2-2; tentative D call: TRBD2 (5 bases). CDR3 residues: CATSRDKDYPRELFF. CDR3 DNA sequence: TGTGCCACCAGCAGAGATAAAGACTACCCTCGGGAGCTGTTTTTT.